This T cell receptor beta chain was identified in a study of T cell responses to AZD1222 COVID-19 vaccine. This CDR3 spans 16 amino acids. V lost 2 bases and J lost 4, with 12 bases in between. CDR1 and CDR2 from the germline V gene are LGHDT and YNNKEL (reference sequence). TCRdb keeps only in-frame clones here, not all; method: immunoSEQ multiplex PCR. The sample gives roughly 150,000 clones, roughly 87% of which show up once; approximately 5.9% is in the top ten. Comment on this clone: As yet, its antigen is unknown.

Study-level findings and limits: White British donors predominated, females outnumbered males, and clonal diversity was possibly underestimated. Dominant at 160-218 and 743-854, vaccine-associated CD4 TCRs also spanned spike.

The sample was peripheral blood, taken 28 days after the second AZD1222 dose. The sequence derives from an adult who received the AZD1222 COVID-19 vaccine. V and J are TRBV3-1 (or the pseudogene TRBV3-2) and TRBJ1-6; no reliable D call. The CDR3 bases are TGTGCCAGCAGCCAATTCGGGGTTACGTATAATTCACCCCTCCACTTT. Its translation is CASSQFGVTYNSPLHF.